In its sample, the clone carrying this T cell receptor beta chain was seen many times. The antigen remains unidentified. Germline-derived CDR1 and CDR2 are MNHNS and SASEGT. The CDR3 is made up of 16 amino acids. J lost 1 base, V lost 3 bases, and 5 bases had no gene match. The data belong to a study of shared clonotypes between healthy human individuals. Whole-study results and caveats: In contrast to clonotypes shared by all four donors, non-shared clonotypes had lower generation probabilities. Sample collection involved blood only; tissue repertoires are likely different.

At a deep level, the assay was run. Libraries were prepared by immunoSEQ multiplex PCR; TCRdb keeps only in-frame clonotypes and omits some of them. The repertoire holds over 950,000 clones, with roughly 80% as singletons. The chain employs TRBV6-1 and TRBJ1-5; 8 bases fit TRBD1. The material sequenced was memory CD4+ T cells from PBMCs. The subset denotes: CD45RA-negative fraction. The receptor's source is a man between 18 and 35 years old in good health. Some clones in this sample may be carry-over from other donors' samples. The CDR3 region has the DNA TGTGCCAGCAGTGAGACCAGGGGGCTGAGCAATCAGCCCCAGCATTTT. Residues: CASSETRGLSNQPQHF.